The sample holds one count of the clone carrying this TCR beta chain. This specimen belongs to a study of blood T cell repertoires in COVID-19. About the research overall: COVID-19 samples, acute and convalescent, were from the United States, Italy and Spain. From T cells, B-cell-depleted T cells, or PBMCs came the material, which was cDNA or gDNA.

Per the original methods: Estimation of nucleated cell counts relied on the amplification of reference gene primers. The repertoire was sequenced with immunoSEQ multiplex PCR; TCRdb's copy has only in-frame clones and lacks some. V, J and clone size derive from that table, while D and trimming were established from the DNA sequence. The sample has around 110,000 clones; under 95% are singletons. Per germline, CDR1 SGHKS and CDR2 YYEKEE (reference sequence). V lost 0 bases and J lost 4, with 13 bases in between. The CDR3 length is 15 residues. The source of this sequence is a woman in her 30s with acute or convalescent COVID-19. Sample: peripheral blood. The chain recombines TRBV5-5 with TRBJ1-1, with a weak D call TRBD1 (6 bases). The CDR3 DNA sequence: TGTGCCAGCAGCTTGGTGCCCAGGGGAAGCACTGAAGCTTTCTTT. It translates to CASSLVPRGSTEAFF.